The following is a T cell receptor (beta chain) sequence with its context. The sample originates from a study of CD8 T cells in Susac syndrome. RNA in amounts of roughly 0.5 to 1 ug was reverse transcribed with random hexamers. The authors amplified TCR beta CDR3 across 54 Vbeta and 13 Jbeta using immunoSEQ multiplex PCR. TCRdb called the immunoSEQ multiplex PCR reads again in MiXCR, with one record for every CDR3 protein. The profile shows over 350,000 distinct CDR3 sequences, approximately 85% of them singletons. The source is a human donor with multiple sclerosis. Sequenced material: CD8+ T cells from PBMCs.

The CDR3 DNA reads TGTGCCATCAGTGATAGCGCTCCCCAAGAGACCCAGTACTTC. It encodes CAISDSAPQETQYF. This chain uses TRBV10-3 with TRBJ2-5; a possible D gene is TRBD2 (5 bases). V lost 3 bases and J 1 base, leaving 9 bases between the germline ends. CDR1 and CDR2 (germline): ENHRY, SYGVKD. CDR3 length: 14 amino acids.